A selection of T cell receptor beta chains follows, all from one sample in a study of blood T cell repertoires in COVID-19. Assay: immunoSEQ multiplex PCR; the TCRdb copy retains only in-frame clones and omits some. The table lists 120,000 or so clones, around 83% of them singletons. The sample consisted of peripheral blood. The receptors originated from a man at least 80 years old with active or convalescent COVID-19. The conserved cysteine and the conserved F or W are not part of the CDR3 here. The order of the fields is V gene, J gene, CDR3 protein.

>TRBV25-1|TRBJ2-7
ASSAQQGSEQY
>TRBV5-4|TRBJ1-2
ASSPGGSYSYGYT
>TRBV11-2|TRBJ1-6
ASSSRAGGSPLH
>TRBV10-3|TRBJ2-2
AISPTNTGELF
>TRBV7-2|TRBJ2-3
ASSQLAGGHLDTQY
>TRBV6-5|TRBJ2-1
ASTRLSGLYNEQF
>TRBV7-9|TRBJ1-1
ASSLWDTNTEAF
>TRBV19|TRBJ1-5
ASSIVQGRQPQH
>TRBV19|TRBJ1-5
ASSPDRDQPQH
>TRBV7-3|TRBJ2-7
ASSLSSGPTYEQY
>TRBV10-3|TRBJ1-3
AISEDRGSGNTIY
>TRBV25-1|TRBJ1-2
ASSEFSPGRGYGYT
>TRBV10-2|TRBJ1-3
ASRDDRLVGNTIY
>TRBV9|TRBJ2-6
ASSVTGLGTNVLT